The entry that follows covers one TCR beta chain sequence. The antigen remains undetermined. This CDR3 region has 13 residues. V shed 5 bases and J shed 4 bases, with 12 bases lying between them. CDR1 and CDR2 (germline): MNHEY, SVGAGI. Generated by immunoSEQ multiplex PCR, the TCRdb table keeps only in-frame clones and is missing some. The table lists 60,000 to 100,000 clones, approximately 85% of them singletons. Time point defined: week 23, last vaccination. Doses comprised 300 ug of mutant IDH1 20-mer peptide each, plus topical imiquimod. This sample was taken from a study of a mutant IDH1 vaccine in newly diagnosed glioma. Study summary: First vaccine doses came 4-6 weeks after radiotherapy alone, or with temozolomide cycles. Patients' prior therapy spanned radiotherapy, temozolomide, or both; most underwent both. Treated patients had a mean age of about 38 years and an approximately 62% male, approximately 38% female split.

Study-wide findings and caveats: With respect to changes in top peripheral T cell clonotypes, pseudoprogression seemed unrelated.

The sample in question was PBMCs, obtained from a glioma patient whose treatment included an IDH1 peptide vaccine. The chain joins TRBV6-5 to TRBJ2-7; D not certain. This clonotype was obtained from a woman in her forties or fifties with glioma. The CDR3 sequence: CASSGLPMYEQYF. The CDR3 region has the DNA TGTGCCAGCAGTGGTCTCCCCATGTACGAGCAGTACTTC.